Listed below are T cell receptor beta chains from one sample, sequenced in a study of vaccination effects on CD4 cells after COVID-19. Data came from immunoSEQ multiplex PCR; TCRdb stores just in-frame clones and leaves some out. The table has fewer than 75,000 clones, approximately 81% seen once. Their antigen targets remain unknown. This specimen was CD4+ T cells from PBMCs cultured without peptide, taken after COVID-19 vaccination. The receptors were gathered from a human donor who received a COVID-19 vaccine. The CDR3 runs from the conserved cysteine through the conserved F or W. Each record gives: V gene, J gene, D gene, clone size, CDR3 DNA, CDR3 protein. The D gene is left open where the match is weak. Size is stated for part of the rows, as once, few or many counts, or as a class when the clone is expanded.

V: TRBV7-2
J: TRBJ2-1
D: TRBD2
size: NA
DNA: TGTGCCAGCAGCACTAGCGGGGGGGTCCTAGGCAATGAGCAGTTCTTC
CDR3: CASSTSGGVLGNEQFF

V: TRBV12-5
J: TRBJ1-6
D: NA
size: few
DNA: TGTGCTAGTGGTTTGGCTAATTCACCCCTCCACTTT
CDR3: CASGLANSPLHF

V: TRBV6-4
J: TRBJ2-1
D: NA
size: NA
DNA: TGTGCCAGCAGTGAAGCTGGGGGGCCCTACAATGAGCAGTTCTTC
CDR3: CASSEAGGPYNEQFF

V: TRBV3-1/TRBV3-2
J: TRBJ2-1
D: NA
size: NA
DNA: TGTGCCAGCAGCCAAGTTGGGGGGGCGACCTACAATGAGCAGTTCTTC
CDR3: CASSQVGGATYNEQFF

V: TRBV14
J: TRBJ1-3
D: TRBD1
size: NA
DNA: TGTGCCAGCAGCCAACATCCCGGGACAGGGGCTTCTTCTGGAAACACCATATATTTT
CDR3: CASSQHPGTGASSGNTIYF

V: TRBV4-3
J: TRBJ2-1
D: TRBD2
size: NA
DNA: TGCGCCAGCAGCCAAGATCCCGGGGGGGCCCCCTACAATGAGCAGTTCTTC
CDR3: CASSQDPGGAPYNEQFF

V: TRBV11-3
J: TRBJ2-2
D: NA
size: NA
DNA: TGTGCCAGCAGCCCACCCGGGACTCCCTTGTCCGGGGAGCTGTTTTTT
CDR3: CASSPPGTPLSGELFF

V: TRBV19
J: TRBJ1-5
D: NA
size: few
DNA: TGTGCCAGTAGTCCCGTTTTATTGGCCCTGGAGCCCCAGCATTTT
CDR3: CASSPVLLALEPQHF

V: TRBV2
J: TRBJ2-1
D: TRBD2
size: NA
DNA: TGTGCCAGCAGTCGGCTAGCGGGGTACAATGAGCAGTTCTTC
CDR3: CASSRLAGYNEQFF

V: TRBV5-6
J: TRBJ1-5
D: NA
size: many
DNA: TGTGCCAGCAGTCGACTCACTCAGCCCCAGCATTTT
CDR3: CASSRLTQPQHF

V: TRBV28
J: TRBJ2-4
D: NA
size: NA
DNA: TGTGCCACCATCGCCAAAAACATTCAGTACTTC
CDR3: CATIAKNIQYF

V: TRBV25-1
J: TRBJ1-2
D: NA
size: few
DNA: TGTGCCAGCAGTGAACAAGGCAGGGTTAGTGGCTACACCTTC
CDR3: CASSEQGRVSGYTF

V: TRBV11-1
J: TRBJ2-2
D: NA
size: NA
DNA: TGTGCCAGCAGCTTGTCCGGGGAGCTGTTTTTT
CDR3: CASSLSGELFF

V: TRBV6-5
J: TRBJ2-5
D: NA
size: once
DNA: TGTGCCAGCTCGGGGAGTGGGGTAATCGAGACCCAGTACTTC
CDR3: CASSGSGVIETQYF

V: TRBV4-2
J: TRBJ2-5
D: NA
size: medium-sized
DNA: TGTGCCAGCAGCCAAGGAGGCAGTGGCGGAGACCAAGAGACCCAGTACTTC
CDR3: CASSQGGSGGDQETQYF

V: TRBV7-8
J: TRBJ1-1
D: NA
size: NA
DNA: TGTGCCAGCAGCCGGACGAACACTGAAGCTTTCTTT
CDR3: CASSRTNTEAFF

V: TRBV6-1
J: TRBJ1-6
D: NA
size: NA
DNA: TGTGCCAGCAGTGAATCTCGGAGGGGGGTTGGTTCACCCCTCCACTTT
CDR3: CASSESRRGVGSPLHF

V: TRBV11-2
J: TRBJ1-2
D: NA
size: NA
DNA: TGTGCCAGCAGCCACCTGTCGGCATATAACTATGGCTACACCTTC
CDR3: CASSHLSAYNYGYTF

V: TRBV20-1
J: TRBJ2-7
D: NA
size: NA
DNA: TGCAGTGCTAGATGGCGTTACGAGCAGTACTTC
CDR3: CSARWRYEQYF

V: TRBV29-1
J: TRBJ2-4
D: TRBD1
size: NA
DNA: TGCAGCGTTGAAGTCGGGACAGGGTGGTACTTC
CDR3: CSVEVGTGWYF

V: TRBV9
J: TRBJ1-1
D: NA
size: NA
DNA: TGTGCCAGCAGCGTTGACCCTACCTCCCGGGAAGCTTTCTTT
CDR3: CASSVDPTSREAFF

V: TRBV9
J: TRBJ2-1
D: TRBD2
size: NA
DNA: TGTGCCAGCAGCGATAGCGGGGGGTCTTACAATGAGCAGTTCTTC
CDR3: CASSDSGGSYNEQFF

V: TRBV5-6
J: TRBJ1-1
D: NA
size: NA
DNA: TGTGCCAGCAGCACGGACAAGAACACTGAAGCTTTCTTT
CDR3: CASSTDKNTEAFF

V: TRBV6-5
J: TRBJ2-7
D: NA
size: NA
DNA: TGTGCCAGCAGTCCCCGGCCCTCGAAAGAGCAGTACTTC
CDR3: CASSPRPSKEQYF

V: TRBV10-3
J: TRBJ1-2
D: NA
size: NA
DNA: TGTGCCATCAGTCCCTCGACAGGAGCCTATGGCTACACCTTC
CDR3: CAISPSTGAYGYTF

V: TRBV29-1
J: TRBJ2-2
D: NA
size: NA
DNA: TGCAGCTGTTCTTGGGGTACCGGGGAGCTGTTTTTT
CDR3: CSCSWGTGELFF

V: TRBV7-2
J: TRBJ2-7
D: TRBD2
size: NA
DNA: TGTGCCAGCAGCTTAGTCGGCGGGAGCTCCTACGAGCAGTACTTC
CDR3: CASSLVGGSSYEQYF

V: TRBV7-8
J: TRBJ2-5
D: NA
size: NA
DNA: TGTGCCAGCAGCCCGAGGTGGGGTGTTGGGCAAGAGACCCAGTACTTC
CDR3: CASSPRWGVGQETQYF

V: TRBV5-6
J: TRBJ1-5
D: NA
size: NA
DNA: TGTGCCAGCAGCTTGGGAAGCACTAGCAATCAGCCCCAGCATTTT
CDR3: CASSLGSTSNQPQHF

V: TRBV18
J: TRBJ1-4
D: NA
size: NA
DNA: TGTGCCAGCTCACCTGGAGGTGAAAAACTGTTTTTT
CDR3: CASSPGGEKLFF

V: TRBV5-1
J: TRBJ1-2
D: TRBD1
size: NA
DNA: TGCGCCAGCAGCTTGGCACAGGGGGTTGCTAACTATGGCTACACCTTC
CDR3: CASSLAQGVANYGYTF

V: TRBV2
J: TRBJ2-7
D: NA
size: NA
DNA: TGTGCCAGCCTCGTCGGGGGGCTCTCCTACGAGCAGTACTTC
CDR3: CASLVGGLSYEQYF

V: TRBV5-1
J: TRBJ1-3
D: TRBD1
size: NA
DNA: TGCGCCAGCAGCGCGACAGGGCCTGGAAACACCATATATTTT
CDR3: CASSATGPGNTIYF

V: TRBV3-1/TRBV3-2
J: TRBJ2-1
D: NA
size: NA
DNA: TGTGCCAGCAGCCAGGCGGGTGAGCAGTTCTTC
CDR3: CASSQAGEQFF

V: TRBV5-1
J: TRBJ1-1
D: TRBD1
size: once
DNA: TGCGCCAGCAGCTTGGCCGGGCAGGGGGCAACTTTCTTT
CDR3: CASSLAGQGATFF

V: TRBV6-6
J: TRBJ1-2
D: TRBD1
size: NA
DNA: TGTGCCAGCAGGCTCCCGGGACAGGGGAACTATGGCTACACCTTC
CDR3: CASRLPGQGNYGYTF

V: TRBV7-9
J: TRBJ1-2
D: NA
size: few
DNA: TGTGCCAGCAGCTCGGCGGTTGGTGGCTACACCTTC
CDR3: CASSSAVGGYTF

V: TRBV7-9
J: TRBJ2-2
D: NA
size: NA
DNA: TGTGCCAGCAGCTTAGGGGACACCAACACCGGGGAGCTGTTTTTT
CDR3: CASSLGDTNTGELFF